The 5 T cell receptor beta chains below were found in one sample sequenced in a study of human T cells and chemical hapten exposure. TCRdb itself ran the RACE reads through MiXCR, one entry per CDR3 protein. The table has about 120,000 distinct CDR3 sequences, roughly 13% seen once. The time point: patch test 1, 2 weeks after DPC sensitization. Treatment specified: therapeutic diphenylcyclopropenone sensitization with weekly scalp DPC. The sequenced sample was whole blood, obtained in connection with sensitization to the hapten diphenylcyclopropenone (DPC). The receptors derive from a man aged 18 to 29 with alopecia areata. Some clones in this sample may be carry-over from other donors' samples.

This clonotype was counted between two and nine times. The chain couples TRBV20-1 to TRBJ1-4; unclear D gene. Germline V gene data show CDR1 as DFQATT and CDR2 as SNEGSKA (reference sequence). This CDR3 region has 15 residues. V shed 0 bases and J shed 4 bases, with 12 bases lying between them. Written as DNA, the CDR3 is TGCAGTGCTAGAGATCGAGACGCTTATAATGAAAAACTGTTTTTT. Translating it yields CSARDRDAYNEKLFF.

The chain couples TRBV7-8 to TRBJ1-6; D gene unclear. Germline V gives CDR1 SGHVS, CDR2 FQNEAQ. Trimming took off 5 bases at V and 8 bases at J, with 10 bases between the two ends. The CDR3 sequence is 13 residues long. DNA of the CDR3: TGTGCCAGCAGCCCTAGTGGGGATTCACCCCTCCACTTT. Amino acids: CASSPSGDSPLHF.

This clonotype has just a few counts. The chain recombines TRBV24-1 with TRBJ2-7, with 7 positions matching TRBD1. Germline CDR1 is KGHDR and CDR2 is SFDVKD. There are 14 residues in the CDR3. V lost 4 bases to trimming and J lost 4 bases; unmatched junction nucleotides: 6. The CDR3 coding sequence is TGTGCCACCAGTGACCCGGAGACAGGGTACGAGCAGTACTTC. It specifies CATSDPETGYEQYF.

J is TRBJ2-3 and V is TRBV12-3 or TRBV12-4; 9 bases match TRBD1. The V segment lost 8 bases and the J segment 2 bases; nucleotides outside the gene matches: 8. There are 15 residues in the CDR3. CDR3 bases: TGTGCCAGCTTCGGGGGACAGGGAATCACAGATACGCAGTATTTT. Amino acids: CASFGGQGITDTQYF.

This clonotype occurred a few times. CDR3 coding DNA: TGTGCCAGCAGATTGACAGCAAACACCGGGGAGCTGTTTTTT. Its protein product is CASRLTANTGELFF. This chain uses TRBV6-5 with TRBJ2-2; D might be TRBD1 (5 bases). Germline V gives CDR1 MNHEY, CDR2 SVGAGI. This CDR3 is built from 14 residues. The V end lost 6 bases, the J end lost 2 bases, and 10 bases lay between the germline ends.